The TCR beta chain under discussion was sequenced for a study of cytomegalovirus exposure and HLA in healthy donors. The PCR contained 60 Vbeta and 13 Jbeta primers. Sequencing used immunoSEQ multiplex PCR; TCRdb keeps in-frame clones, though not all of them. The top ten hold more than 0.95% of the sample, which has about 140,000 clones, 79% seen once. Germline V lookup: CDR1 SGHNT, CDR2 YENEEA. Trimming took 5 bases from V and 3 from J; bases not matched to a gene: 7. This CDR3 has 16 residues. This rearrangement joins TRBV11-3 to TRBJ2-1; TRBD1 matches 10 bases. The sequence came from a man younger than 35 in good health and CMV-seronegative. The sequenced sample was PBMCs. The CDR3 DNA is TGTGCCAGCAGCCCCTCGGGACAGGGGTACTACAATGAGCAGTTCTTC. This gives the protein CASSPSGQGYYNEQFF.